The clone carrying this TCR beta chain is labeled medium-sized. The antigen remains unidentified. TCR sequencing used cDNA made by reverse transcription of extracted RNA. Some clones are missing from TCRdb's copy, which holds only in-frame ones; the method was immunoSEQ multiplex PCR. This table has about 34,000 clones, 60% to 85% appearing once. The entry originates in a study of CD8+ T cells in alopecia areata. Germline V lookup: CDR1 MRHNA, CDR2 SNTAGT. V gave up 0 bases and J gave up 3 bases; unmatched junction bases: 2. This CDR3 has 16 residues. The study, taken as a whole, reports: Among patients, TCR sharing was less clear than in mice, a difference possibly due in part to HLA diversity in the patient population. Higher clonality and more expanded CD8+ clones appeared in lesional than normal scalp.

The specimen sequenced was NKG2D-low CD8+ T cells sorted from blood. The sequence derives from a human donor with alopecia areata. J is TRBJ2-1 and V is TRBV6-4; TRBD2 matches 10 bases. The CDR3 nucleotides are TGTGCCAGCAGTGACTCCAGCGGGGGGGACTACAATGAGCAGTTCTTC. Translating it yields CASSDSSGGDYNEQFF.